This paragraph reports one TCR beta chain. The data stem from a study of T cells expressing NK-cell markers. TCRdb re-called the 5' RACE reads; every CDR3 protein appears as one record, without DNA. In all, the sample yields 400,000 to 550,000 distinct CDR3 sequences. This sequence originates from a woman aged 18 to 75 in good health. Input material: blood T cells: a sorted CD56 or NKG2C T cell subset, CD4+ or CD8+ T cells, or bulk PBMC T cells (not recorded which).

The CDR3 protein is CASSSDRGSQPQHF. The chain couples TRBV4-1 to TRBJ1-5; TCRdb's D call of TRBD1 is untestable without DNA. The germline V gene encodes CDR1 MGHRA and CDR2 YSYEKL. The CDR3 loop spans 14 amino acids.